The source of this TCR beta chain is a study of cytomegalovirus exposure and HLA in healthy donors (dated by TCRdb to 2015 to 2018). Notes on the research overall: According to an earlier analysis of several hundred of the donors, some 170 million T cells yielded 117 million unique TCR beta sequences and about 300 Gb of sequence data. An early release covering about 600 HLA-typed donors comprised about 290 gigabases of sequencing data and 85 million or so unique TCR sequences. Of the roughly 410 genotyped donors, less than 85% were placed in the genetic ancestry cluster associated with self-reported Caucasian donors. The aim of the study was to test whether cataloging public T cell receptors could identify signatures of past pathogen exposure. The study used immunosequencing to profile the T cell repertoires of 666 subjects and linked those repertoires to cytomegalovirus serostatus. A separate validation cohort of over 95 different subjects was used in addition to the approximately 640-subject first cohort. High-throughput TCR immunosequencing, statistical association of individual TCRs with disease status, and machine learning were combined to predict cytomegalovirus infection status. A later analysis re-analyzed previously published TCR beta repertoires from hundreds of donors and added high-resolution HLA genotyping to study TCR occurrence patterns. In the later analysis, no new phenotypic data were used to find candidate immune exposures; instead, reliance was placed on TCR beta sequences and their occurrence across donors. In an earlier analysis of about 590 of the donors, high-throughput TCR beta sequencing was used to judge whether each TCR beta V gene segment behaved as functional or pseudogenic. Donor age, sex, ethnicity and CMV serostatus were compiled together with the repertoire data. A later genetic analysis used genome-wide SNP genotypes for about 60% of the roughly 670 donors, treating that subset as a discovery cohort. Every repertoire in the discovery cohort had been generated on one and the same sequencing platform. Both class I and class II loci were covered by HLA typing, at four-digit resolution. Typing coverage differed by locus: A, B, C, DRB1 and DQB1 were typed in roughly 629-630 donors, DQA1 in about 500, DPA1 in approximately 600, and DPB1 in 400 to 490. About five DR-DQ haplotypes were treated as single units for association and clustering because of strong linkage in the cohort. Among almost 400 genotyped donors of the cohort, an average of 235,054 unique TCR beta nucleotide sequences were sequenced per donor, about a sixth of them non-productive. General findings and caveats noted by the study authors: Correlated functional status among segregating V segments might be attributable to linkage disequilibrium, but an unknown experimental factor could not be ruled out. The study gave a list of under 200 TCR beta chains associated with cytomegalovirus. The cohort was sequenced for TCR beta chains only, and without alpha or paired-chain data the features that could be detected were limited. In a later analysis, most CMV-associated TCR beta chains were found to appear HLA-restricted, with HLA associations seemingly driven largely by CMV exposure. Across donors, most TCR sequences were observed very rarely, whereas some public TCRs were present in many individuals. According to a later analysis, TCR association rates differed among HLA loci, with DRB1 alleles showing the most associated TCRs and HLA-C alleles showing the fewest. An association between a missense DCLRE1C variant and V-gene and J-gene trimming of TCR beta chains was found in a later genetic analysis and replicated in an independent cohort. A further reported finding was that TCR beta sequences accurately predicted the HLA-A and HLA-B alleles for most subjects in the first cohort. Roughly uniform sequencing depth across donors was assumed in presence/absence analyses, although this assumption may not hold. The classifier was reported to diagnose cytomegalovirus status with high specificity and sensitivity in both the original and validation cohorts. When HLA alleles, especially DR and DQ, strongly co-occurred, TCR associations were difficult to assign to individual alleles. Compared with the roughly 700-donor mean, donors in an Asian-associated ancestry cluster had fewer N-insertions in productive TCRs, according to a later genetic analysis. According to a later analysis, parvovirus B19, influenza, CMV and Epstein-Barr virus appeared linked to several top co-occurrence clusters. Broadly in line with IMGT annotations, most TCR beta V segments showed up in productive rearrangements about 87% or about 30% of the time in an earlier analysis of 450 to 600 of the donors. In vitro tests confirmed that a few of the cytomegalovirus-associated TCR beta chains recognize cytomegalovirus antigens. In a later analysis, 16,951 TCR beta sequences were associated with specific HLA alleles at a false discovery rate of 0.05. A cluster of highly shared sequence variants was judged likely to represent a technical artifact of the sequencing pipeline. Over 15 rarely observed V segments, including chromosome 9 orphons, were excluded from the earlier analysis of several hundred of the donors because counts were too low. Because the 87-base-pair reads could not distinguish some IMGT-functional V segments, including TRBV6-2 and TRBV6-3, those segments were excluded. According to the authors, the approach could potentially be generalized to other disease states and immunological phenotypes. Compared with equally common non-associated chains, HLA-associated TCR beta chains in a later analysis were more clonally expanded and had lower generation probabilities. The only immune exposure information available for the cohort was CMV serostatus. HLA typing was unavailable for some donors at each locus, so association tests used only the typed subset.

The CDR3 spans 15 residues, from the cysteine through the phenylalanine. Of all the DNA, just the CDR3 is kept, 45 bases in frame from base 1. Based on the germline V gene, the CDR1 and CDR2 sequences are MGHDK and SYGVNS. V sheds 4 bases and J sheds 1 base, leaving 11 bases between their ends. Receptor amplification or capture employed the immunoSEQ multiplex PCR assay. The multiplex PCR relied on a mix of 60 forward primers for TCR Vbeta segments and 13 reverse primers for TCR Jbeta segments. The CDR3 region of rearranged TCR beta genes was amplified from genomic DNA by a multiplex PCR assay. The Illumina HiSeq System was used to sequence the amplified TCR beta libraries as 87-base-pair reads. The original pipeline was this. Across the 670 or so repertoires, a later analysis counted tens of millions of unique TCR beta chains, roughly 11 million of which were shared by at least two donors. Raw reads were error-corrected and collapsed into unique sequences by a nearest-neighbor algorithm in which closely related sequences were merged to remove PCR and sequencing errors. CDR3 sequences were aligned to IMGT reference sequences to assign V, D and J gene segments. For a sequence to be retained, a match of at least six nucleotides was required to both a V gene segment and a J gene segment. A rearrangement counted as productive if the CDR3 had no stop codons and remained in frame with V and J, and every other rearrangement counted as non-productive. Following IMGT convention, CDR3 was defined as the stretch from the second conserved V-encoded cysteine to the conserved J-encoded phenylalanine. In an earlier analysis of around 600 of the donors, sequences lacking an unambiguous match to a single V gene segment were excluded. An earlier analysis of over 450 of the donors classified V segments as functional when productive rearrangements were above 56.7% and as segregating when the standard deviation between donors was above 5%. To diagnose cytomegalovirus status from the catalog of TCR beta chain sequences, a statistical classification framework was built. In a later analysis, TCR nucleotide sequences were compared against IMGT/GENE-DB human TR gene sequences so that V and J genes could be assigned. In a later analysis, CDR3 sequences and most-parsimonious VDJ recombination scenarios were assigned using the TCRdist pipeline. In a later analysis, every TCR beta chain was defined by the combination of its CDR3 amino acid sequence and its V-gene family, and reads without a unique V-gene family were dropped. A later analysis removed 592 highly shared, low-generation-probability nucleotide sequences to deal with suspected cross-contamination and a sequencing artifact. In a later analysis, a clonal expansion index for each public chain was calculated from normalized within-repertoire ranks of inferred template counts. Generation probabilities in a later analysis came from a VDJ recombination model fitted to out-of-frame rearrangements, and those results were checked against IGoR. A later analysis scored TCR-TCR, TCR-HLA and TCR-CMV co-occurrence with hypergeometric tests, applying a repertoire-size bias correction to TCR pairs. False discovery rates were estimated in a later analysis by permuting HLA or CMV assignments 20 times. In a later analysis, co-occurring TCRs were grouped using DBSCAN, and TCRdist sequence similarity was added for clustering within HLA-allele-positive subsets. Repertoires with fewer than 30,000 or more than 120,000 public chains were left out of co-occurrence clustering, as were a handful of repertoires with anomalous nucleotide sharing. TCRdb stores this immuneACCESS table with in-frame sequences only. Part of the clones is absent; in the studies checked, under half of the shortfall reflects unresolved V genes, and no reason is known for the rest. V, J and clone size derive from that table, while D and trimming were established from the DNA sequence. This sample's table contains around 75,000 clones. The ten largest account for approximately 14% of the sample.

The cohort consisted of some 730 healthy bone marrow donors. All cohort members were sampled while nominally healthy, although unrecorded immune exposures were likely present. The donor tested CMV seropositive and was one of the 289 seropositive cohort members. A peripheral blood sample was provided by each donor, and peripheral blood mononuclear cells were used for TCR beta sequencing. Genomic DNA was extracted from the blood cell samples with the Qiagen DNeasy Blood Extraction Kit. Details on this clone: Its antigen remains unidentified.

The sequenced sample was PBMCs. The clonotype was recovered from a man aged 45 to 65 in good health and CMV-seropositive. The chain couples TRBV25-1 to TRBJ1-5; TRBD1 could be the D gene, as 5 bases match. The CDR3 region: CASSGKGLSNQPQHF. The DNA sequence is TGTGCCAGCAGTGGGAAGGGGTTGAGCAATCAGCCCCAGCATTTT.